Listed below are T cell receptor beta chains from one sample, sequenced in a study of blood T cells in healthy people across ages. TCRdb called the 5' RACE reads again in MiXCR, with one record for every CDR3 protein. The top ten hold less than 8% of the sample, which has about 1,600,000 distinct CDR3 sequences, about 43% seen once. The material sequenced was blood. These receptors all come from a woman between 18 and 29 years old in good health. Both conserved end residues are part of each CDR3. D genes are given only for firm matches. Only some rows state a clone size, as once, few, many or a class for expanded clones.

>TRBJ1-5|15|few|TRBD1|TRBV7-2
TGTGCCAGCAGCACAGGGGGCGCGGGCAATCAGCCCCAGCATTTT
CASSTGGAGNQPQHF
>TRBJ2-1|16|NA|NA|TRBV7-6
TGTGCCAGCAGCTTAGGTGCCCCCCATGGGGGGAATGAGCAGTTCTTC
CASSLGAPHGGNEQFF
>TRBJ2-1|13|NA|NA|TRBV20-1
TGCAGTGCTAGACTTTCCCCCAAGAATGAGCAGTTCTTC
CSARLSPKNEQFF
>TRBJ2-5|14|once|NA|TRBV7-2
TGTGCCAGCAGCTTAGACCAGGACCAGAAGACCCAGTACTTC
CASSLDQDQKTQYF
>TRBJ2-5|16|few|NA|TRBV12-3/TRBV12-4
TGTGCCAGCAGCGCCCGCCAGATTTGGGGAGAAGAGACCCAGTACTTC
CASSARQIWGEETQYF
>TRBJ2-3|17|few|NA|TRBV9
TGTGCCAGCAGCCACCCGGACGGGGGTCTTAGCACAGATACGCAGTATTTT
CASSHPDGGLSTDTQYF
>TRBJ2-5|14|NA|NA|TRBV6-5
TGTGCCAGCAGTTACTCGGACGGAAGAGAGACCCAGTACTTC
CASSYSDGRETQYF
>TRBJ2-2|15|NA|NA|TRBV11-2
TGTGCCAGCAGCCCTGGGGAGGGGGTCACCGGGGAGCTGTTTTTT
CASSPGEGVTGELFF
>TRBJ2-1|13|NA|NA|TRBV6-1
TGTGCCAGCAGTGTCCAAGGGAGAGGAGAGCAGTTCTTC
CASSVQGRGEQFF
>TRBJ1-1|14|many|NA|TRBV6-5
TGTGCCAGCAGTTACCGGACGGGGAACACTGAAGCTTTCTTT
CASSYRTGNTEAFF
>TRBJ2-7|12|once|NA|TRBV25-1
TGTGCCAGCAGTGCTCGGCCCCACGAGCAGTACTTC
CASSARPHEQYF
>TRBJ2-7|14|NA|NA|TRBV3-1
TGTGCCAGCAGCCTCACCGACAGTTCCTACGAGCAGTACTTC
CASSLTDSSYEQYF
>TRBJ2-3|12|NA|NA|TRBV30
TGTGCCTGGACCACCGACACAGATACGCAGTATTTT
CAWTTDTDTQYF
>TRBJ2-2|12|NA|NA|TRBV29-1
TGCAGCGTCGGGGACTCCACCGGGGAGCTGTTTTTT
CSVGDSTGELFF
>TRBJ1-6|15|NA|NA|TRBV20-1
TGCAGTGCCCCTCTTGGAGGTTGGGGTAATTCACCCCTCCACTTT
CSAPLGGWGNSPLHF
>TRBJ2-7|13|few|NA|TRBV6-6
TGTGCCAGCAGTTACTCGGCAAGGGACGAGCAGTACTTC
CASSYSARDEQYF
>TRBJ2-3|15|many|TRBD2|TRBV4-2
TGTGCCAGCAGCCAAACGGGACTAGTACCAGATACGCAGTATTTT
CASSQTGLVPDTQYF
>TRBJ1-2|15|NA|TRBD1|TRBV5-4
TGTGCCAGCAGCCTACGACAGGGGACCAACTATGGCTACACCTTC
CASSLRQGTNYGYTF
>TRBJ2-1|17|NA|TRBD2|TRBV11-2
TGTGCCAGCAGCTCTTACCTCAACGGGGGGGCGCAGAATGAGCAGTTCTTC
CASSSYLNGGAQNEQFF
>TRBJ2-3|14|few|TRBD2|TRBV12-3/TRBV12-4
TGTGCCAGCAGTTCCCCCGGGGAGGGCAGAGTGCAGTATTTT
CASSSPGEGRVQYF
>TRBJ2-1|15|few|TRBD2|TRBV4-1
TGCGCCAGCAAAGTAGCGGGAGGGGCCTATGATGAGCAGTTCTTC
CASKVAGGAYDEQFF
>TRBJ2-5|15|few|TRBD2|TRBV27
TGTGCCAGCAGTTCTCCCGGGACTAGCGTGGAGACCCAGTACTTC
CASSSPGTSVETQYF
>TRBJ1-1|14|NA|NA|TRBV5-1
TGCGCCAGCAGCTTTAATGACAGGAACACTGAAGCTTTCTTT
CASSFNDRNTEAFF
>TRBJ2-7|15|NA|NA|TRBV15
TGTGCCACCAGCAGTTACAGTAACCGCTCCTACGAGCAGTACTTC
CATSSYSNRSYEQYF
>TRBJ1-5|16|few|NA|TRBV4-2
TGTGCCAGCAGCCCAGAGGAGGACGGAGCCAATCAGCCCCAGCATTTT
CASSPEEDGANQPQHF
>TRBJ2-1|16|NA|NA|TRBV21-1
TGTGCCAGCAGCAAAGACACGAGACCCCTTCAAGAGACCCAGTTCTTC
CASSKDTRPLQETQFF
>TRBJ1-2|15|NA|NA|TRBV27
TGTGCCAGCACCTTGACCGGGACCTTCGGGGGAGGCTACACCTTC
CASTLTGTFGGGYTF
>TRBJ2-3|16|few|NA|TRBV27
TGTGCCAGCAGCATGGAAGGGGGAGGGCGCACAGATACGCAGTATTTT
CASSMEGGGRTDTQYF
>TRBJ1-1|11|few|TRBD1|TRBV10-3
TGTGCCATCAGTGGACAGGGGGAAGCTTTCTTT
CAISGQGEAFF
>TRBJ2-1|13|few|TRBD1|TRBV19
TGTGCCAGTAGTATAGAGTACAGGGGTGAGCAGTTCTTC
CASSIEYRGEQFF
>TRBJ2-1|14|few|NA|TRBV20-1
TGCAGTGCCCCGGACCAGGGGTCCTACAATGAGCAGTTCTTC
CSAPDQGSYNEQFF
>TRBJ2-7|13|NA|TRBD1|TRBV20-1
TGCAGTGCCCCGGGACAGACCTTCTACGAGCAGTACTTC
CSAPGQTFYEQYF
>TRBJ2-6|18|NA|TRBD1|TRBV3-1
TGTGCCAGCGACTTAAGGGACAGGGCTACTTCTGGGGCCAGCGTCCTGACTTTC
CASDLRDRATSGASVLTF
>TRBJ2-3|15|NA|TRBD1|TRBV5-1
TGCGCCAGCAGCTTGTACAGGGGGCGCACAGATACGCAGTATTTT
CASSLYRGRTDTQYF
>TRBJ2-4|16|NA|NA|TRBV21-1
TGTGCCAGCAGCAACTTCACGGACGTAGCCAAAAACATTCAGTACTTC
CASSNFTDVAKNIQYF
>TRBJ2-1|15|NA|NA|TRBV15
TGTGCCACCAGCAGAGATGTGGAACACTCCTACGAGCAGTTCTTC
CATSRDVEHSYEQFF
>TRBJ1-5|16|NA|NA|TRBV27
TGTGCCAGCAGTCCTTGGGCAGGCGCTAGCAATCAGCCCCAGCATTTT
CASSPWAGASNQPQHF
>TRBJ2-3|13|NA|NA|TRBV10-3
TGTGCCACAGGCGACGGGTACACAGATACGCAGTATTTT
CATGDGYTDTQYF
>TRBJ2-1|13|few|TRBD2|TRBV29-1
TGCAGCGTTGTACTAGCGGACAACAATGAGCAGTTCTTC
CSVVLADNNEQFF
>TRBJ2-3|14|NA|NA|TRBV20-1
TGCAGTGCTAGTTGGGATAGGAGCACAGATACGCAGTATTTT
CSASWDRSTDTQYF
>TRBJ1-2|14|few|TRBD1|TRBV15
TGTGCCACCCATCGGATGGGACAGCTCTATGGCTACACCTTC
CATHRMGQLYGYTF
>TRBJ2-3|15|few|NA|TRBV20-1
TGCAGTGCAATCGAACAGGGCATTAGCACAGATACGCAGTATTTT
CSAIEQGISTDTQYF
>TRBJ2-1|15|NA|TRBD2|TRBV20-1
TGCAGTGCCTCAGGAGGGCTAGCGGGATTCGATGAGCAGTTCTTC
CSASGGLAGFDEQFF
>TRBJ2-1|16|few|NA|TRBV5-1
TGCGCCAGCGAACCTCGGCCGGGAAGCTCCTACAATGAGCAGTTCTTC
CASEPRPGSSYNEQFF
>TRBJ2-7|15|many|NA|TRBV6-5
TGTGCCAGCAGTTACTCACGCAGGAGCTCCTACGAGCAGTACTTC
CASSYSRRSSYEQYF
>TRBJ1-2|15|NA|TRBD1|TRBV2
TGTGCCAGCAGAGAGGACAGGGCCACTAACTATGGCTACACCTTC
CASREDRATNYGYTF
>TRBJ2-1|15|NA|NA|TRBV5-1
TGCGCCAGCAGCTCAATCGGGGGATTTTACAATGAGCAGTTCTTC
CASSSIGGFYNEQFF
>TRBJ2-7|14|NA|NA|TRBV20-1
TGCAGTGCTAGATCTAACGTACAAGCCGACGAGCAGTACTTC
CSARSNVQADEQYF
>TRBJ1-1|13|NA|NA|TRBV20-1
TGCAGTGCTCGGACTGACACGCACACTGAAGCTTTCTTT
CSARTDTHTEAFF
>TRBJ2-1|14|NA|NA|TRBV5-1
TGCGCCAGCAGCTTGGACAGGGAATTCAATGAGCAGTTCTTC
CASSLDREFNEQFF
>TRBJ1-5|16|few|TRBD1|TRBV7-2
TGTGCCAGCAGCTTAGAGGGACAGGGTGTCAATCAGCCCCAGCATTTT
CASSLEGQGVNQPQHF
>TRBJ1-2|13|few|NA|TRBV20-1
TGCAGTGCCAACGGACTGCCGAACTATGGCTACACCTTC
CSANGLPNYGYTF
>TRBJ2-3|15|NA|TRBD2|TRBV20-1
TGCAGTGCTAGTCTGTCTAGCGGGAGCGGAGATACGCAGTATTTT
CSASLSSGSGDTQYF
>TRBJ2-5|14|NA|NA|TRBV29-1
TGCAGCGTGGGGAGGACTGTCTCCAGTGAGACCCAGTACTTC
CSVGRTVSSETQYF
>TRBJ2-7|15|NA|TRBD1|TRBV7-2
TGTGCCAGCAGCTTTCGGACAGGCGCCACCTACGAGCAGTACTTC
CASSFRTGATYEQYF
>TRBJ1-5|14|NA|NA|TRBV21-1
TGTGCCAGCAGCACCATCGACCGACAAAAGCCCCAGCATTTT
CASSTIDRQKPQHF
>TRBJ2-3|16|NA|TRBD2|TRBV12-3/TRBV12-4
TGTGCCAGCAGTTTTTCGAGCGGGAGGGCCTCAGATACGCAGTATTTT
CASSFSSGRASDTQYF